The 21 T cell receptor beta chains below all came from one sample that was sequenced in a study of blood T cell repertoires in COVID-19. Measured with immunoSEQ multiplex PCR; TCRdb has only the in-frame clones, and not every one. The data contain about 120,000 clones, roughly four fifths of them singletons. Sequenced: peripheral blood. Receptors originate from a man between 65 and 85 years old with active or convalescent COVID-19.

This chain connects TRBV6-5 to TRBJ1-2, with TRBD1 matching over 7 bases. Germline lookup yields CDR1 MNHEY and CDR2 SVGAGI. This CDR3 region has 14 residues. Trimming at V came to 2 bases and at J to 7 bases, leaving 7 bases not matched to a gene. This CDR3 is CASSYGRQGGGYTF. The CDR3 region has the DNA TGTGCCAGCAGTTACGGGCGACAGGGAGGTGGCTACACCTTC.

This rearrangement joins TRBV2 to TRBJ2-1; D remains ambiguous. CDR3 length equals 11 residues. Looked up from germline, CDR1 is SNHLY and CDR2 is FYNNEI. Trimming took 1 base from V and 12 from J, leaving 7 bases between them. Here the CDR3 reads CASSEGVGQFF. The CDR3 nucleotides are TGTGCCAGCAGTGAAGGAGTTGGGCAGTTCTTC.

The chain recombines TRBV5-1 with TRBJ2-7; 10 bases agree with TRBD1. The junction had 24 bases not matched to a gene; V was cut back by 4 bases and J by 5 bases. Germline V gene data show CDR1 as SGHRS and CDR2 as YFSETQ. This CDR3 comprises 20 residues. The CDR3 here is CASSPGTGVRIEGTRHEQYF. The DNA for the CDR3 is TGCGCCAGCAGCCCGGGGACAGGGGTTAGAATAGAGGGTACTCGCCACGAGCAGTACTTC.

Only a few counts were recorded for this clone. The rearrangement uses TRBV18 and TRBJ2-3; 7 bases agree with TRBD2. Germline CDR1 is KGHSH and CDR2 is LQKENI. The CDR3 extends over 13 amino acids. V lost 1 base to trimming and J lost 5 bases; unmatched junction nucleotides: 0. The CDR3 DNA is TGTGCCAGCTCACCACGGGAGGGAGATACGCAGTATTTT. Translating it yields CASSPREGDTQYF.

In this sample, this clone turned up a few times. V and J are TRBV4-1 and TRBJ1-6; D might be TRBD1 (6 bases). The length of the CDR3 is 17 residues. Germline V lookup: CDR1 MGHRA, CDR2 YSYEKL. V was cut by 0 bases and J by 10 bases, with 19 bases left in between. For the CDR3, the DNA is TGCGCCAGCAGCCAAGATCGTTTGGGGGGGGCAGGATCACCCCTCCACTTT. It yields the protein CASSQDRLGGAGSPLHF.

The chain couples TRBV7-9 to TRBJ1-4, with 7 positions matching TRBD1. The CDR3 runs 15 residues. Germline trimming cut 0 bases from V and 8 bases from J; bases unmatched to any gene: 6. CDR1 and CDR2 (germline): SEHNR, FQNEAQ (reference sequence). CDR3 sequence: CASSLAGTVGEKLFF. CDR3 in DNA: TGTGCCAGCAGCTTAGCCGGGACAGTAGGAGAAAAACTGTTTTTT. The variable domain in full, with the rest retrieved from reference TRBV7-9 and TRBJ1-4, is DTGVSQNPRHKITKRGQNVTFRCDPISEHNRLYWYRQTLGQGPEFLTYFQNEAQLEKSRLLSDRFSAERPKGSFSTLEIQRTEQGDSAMYLCASSLAGTVGEKLFFGSGTQLSVL.

The chain links TRBV10-3 to TRBJ1-1; D perhaps matches TRBD1 (5 bases). CDR1 and CDR2 from the germline V gene are ENHRY and SYGVKD. This CDR3 has 14 residues. The germline V and J ends were trimmed by 6 bases and 1 base, with 12 bases remaining between them. The CDR3 DNA reads as TGTGCCATCAGAATATTCGGACAGAACACTGAAGCTTTCTTT. Protein product: CAIRIFGQNTEAFF.

The table lists this clone with a count of one. The J gene is TRBJ2-7, the V gene TRBV5-1, with a possible D match to TRBD1 (5 bases). From germline, CDR1 is SGHRS and CDR2 YFSETQ. The CDR3 is 15 residues long. The V end lost 0 bases, the J end lost 3 bases, and 13 bases lay between the germline ends. The CDR3 nucleotides are TGCGCCAGCAGCTTGGACATTGGGGCCAACTACGAGCAGTACTTC. Amino acids: CASSLDIGANYEQYF.

This chain links TRBV6-5 with TRBJ1-2; 7 nucleotides match TRBD1. With 5 bases clipped from V and 4 bases from J, the junction kept 10 bases outside the gene matches. Looked up from germline, CDR1 is MNHEY and CDR2 is SVGAGI. The CDR3 extends over 15 amino acids. CDR3 nucleotide sequence: TGTGCCAGCAGTCGCGCCTCCGGGACAGCCTATGGCTACACCTTC. Translation gives CASSRASGTAYGYTF.

This rearrangement joins TRBV5-1 to TRBJ1-2; 7 bases fit TRBD1. The CDR3 loop spans 14 amino acids. The V gene's germline CDR1 is SGHRS and CDR2 YFSETQ. The junction had 6 bases not matched to a gene; V was cut back by 1 base and J by 6 bases. The CDR3 region has the DNA TGCGCCAGCAGCTTGAGTGACAGGGTACATGGCTACACCTTC. Its translation is CASSLSDRVHGYTF.

At least ten counts were recorded for this clone. The sample contains more than one DNA sequence encoding this CDR3. CDR3 sequence (DNA): TGTGCCAGCAGCCGCCTAGCGGGAGGGCGCCATGAGCAGTTCTTC. Its translation is CASSRLAGGRHEQFF. The V and J genes are TRBV7-3 and TRBJ2-1, with TRBD2 matching 12 bases. The germline V gene encodes CDR1 SGHTA and CDR2 FQGTGA. The CDR3 loop spans 15 amino acids. V lost 5 bases and J lost 8; bases outside the gene matches: 7.

The chain carries TRBV14 and TRBJ1-6; 9 nucleotides align to TRBD1. The CDR3 sequence is 15 residues long. CDR1 is SGHDN, CDR2 FVKESK, per germline. V was clipped by 2 bases and J by 7 bases; unmatched bases: 3. The CDR3 sequence: CASSQFGTGNSPLHF. The CDR3 nucleotides read TGTGCCAGCAGCCAATTCGGGACAGGGAATTCACCCCTCCACTTT.

DNA of the CDR3: TGTGCCAGCAGCGTAGAGGGGGACAGGGCCTTTGCCGGGGAGCTGTTTTTT. Translated: CASSVEGDRAFAGELFF. The chain has TRBV9 and TRBJ2-2, with TRBD1 identical over 9 bases. V shed 0 bases and J 6 bases; nucleotides not matched to a gene: 9. The CDR3 is 17 residues long. Germline CDR1 and CDR2: SGDLS and YYNGEE.

This chain links TRBV19 with TRBJ1-1, with TRBD1 identical over 8 bases. This CDR3 has 15 amino acids. The germline V gene has CDR1 LNHDA and CDR2 SQIVND (reference sequence). V lost 4 bases to trimming and J lost 4 bases; unmatched junction nucleotides: 8. CDR3 loop: CASSTGQGPITEAFF. CDR3 coding DNA: TGTGCCAGTAGTACCGGACAGGGTCCTATCACTGAAGCTTTCTTT. The full variable domain, completed using reference TRBV19 and TRBJ1-1, is DGGITQSPKYLFRKEGQNVTLSCEQNLNHDAMYWYRQDPGQGLRLIYYSQIVNDFQKGDIAEGYSVSREKKESFPLTVTSAQKNPTAFYLCASSTGQGPITEAFFGQGTRLTVV.

This clone appeared a few times. The rearrangement joins TRBV11-3 to TRBJ2-2; the match to TRBD2 covers 13 bases. CDR3 length equals 18 residues. Germline V gene data show CDR1 as SGHNT and CDR2 as YENEEA. The trim removed 5 bases at V and 5 bases at J, leaving 11 bases unmatched. The DNA of the CDR3 is TGTGCCAGCAGCAACCCTCGGACTAGCGGGAGTGGAACCGGGGAGCTGTTTTTT. Protein product: CASSNPRTSGSGTGELFF.

The chain is built from TRBV5-6 and TRBJ2-3, with D perhaps TRBD2 (5 bases). V dropped 0 bases and J dropped 5 bases, with 7 bases sitting between them. Germline CDR1 and CDR2: SGHDT and YYEEEE. The CDR3 contains 13 residues. Here the CDR3 reads CASSLGTLDTQYF. For the CDR3, the DNA is TGTGCCAGCAGCTTGGGGACTTTAGATACGCAGTATTTT.

The chain carries TRBV2 and TRBJ1-2, with D possibly being TRBD1 (5 bases). V lost 2 bases and J 6 bases, leaving 10 bases between the germline ends. The CDR3 loop spans 13 amino acids. Germline loops: CDR1 SNHLY, CDR2 FYNNEI. CDR3 protein: CASSETAGHGYTF. The CDR3 nucleotides read TGTGCCAGCAGTGAAACGGCAGGGCATGGCTACACCTTC.

CDR3 nucleotides: TGCAGCGTTGAAGACGGGGGGAAAATAGAGCAGTACTTC. This codes for CSVEDGGKIEQYF. V is TRBV29-1 and J is TRBJ2-7; TRBD2 agrees at 7 bases. The V gene's germline CDR1 is SQVTM and CDR2 ANQGSEA. V lost 0 bases and J lost 7; bases outside the gene matches: 6. This CDR3 has 13 amino acids.

The V call is TRBV11-3, the J call TRBJ2-2; 10 bases fit TRBD2. CDR1 is SGHNT, CDR2 YENEEA, per germline. The J segment lost 6 bases and the V segment lost 6 bases, leaving 7 bases of the junction unmatched. The CDR3 is 15 amino acids. Written as DNA, the CDR3 is TGTGCCAGCAGTTCTCTAGCGGGAGTTTCCGGGGAGCTGTTTTTT. It translates to CASSSLAGVSGELFF. Drawing the rest from reference TRBV11-3 and TRBJ2-2, the complete variable domain is EAGVVQSPRYKIIEKKQPVAFWCNPISGHNTLYWYLQNLGQGPELLIRYENEEAVDDSQLPKDRFSAERLKGVDSTLKIQPAELGDSAVYLCASSSLAGVSGELFFGEGSRLTVL.

The chain uses TRBV7-9 and TRBJ2-5, with TRBD1 matching 8 bases. CDR1 is SEHNR, CDR2 FQNEAQ, per germline (reference sequence). The CDR3 covers 13 residues. V shed 10 bases, J shed 5 bases, and the junction held 9 bases outside the gene matches. The CDR3 region is CATGAGGGETQYF. The CDR3 nucleotides are TGTGCCACAGGGGCAGGGGGCGGCGAGACCCAGTACTTC.

The gene calls are TRBV10-3 and TRBJ1-1; possibly TRBD1 for D (5 bases). Germline V CDR1 and CDR2: ENHRY, SYGVKD. Trimming removed 0 bases from V and 4 bases from J, with 12 bases in between. The CDR3 is 15 amino acids. CDR3: CAISESASGGTEAFF. The CDR3 DNA is TGTGCCATCAGTGAGTCGGCGTCGGGGGGCACTGAAGCTTTCTTT.